Sequencing of this TCR beta chain was carried out in a study of blood T cell repertoires in COVID-19. This CDR3 contains 19 residues. With 1 base removed from V and 5 bases from J, the gap between germline ends came to 24 bases. Germline assignment: CDR1 SGHVS and CDR2 FQNEAQ. Some clones are missing from TCRdb's copy, which holds only in-frame ones; the method was immunoSEQ multiplex PCR. The table includes more than 300,000 clones, 90% detected once. The chain uses TRBV7-8 and TRBJ1-5; D gene uncertain. The sequence was collected from a woman in her twenties or thirties who had been exposed to COVID-19. The material sequenced was PBMCs or T cells enriched from blood (not recorded which). In DNA form, the CDR3 reads TGTGCCAGCAGCTTAGACGAGGTTCCCTCCCTCTCTTGGTATCAGCCCCAGCATTTT. Protein product: CASSLDEVPSLSWYQPQHF. The full variable domain, completed using reference TRBV7-8 and TRBJ1-5, is GAGVSQSPRYKVAKRGQDVALRCDPISGHVSLFWYQQALGQGPEFLTYFQNEAQLDKSGLPSDRFFAERPEGSVSTLKIQRTQQEDSAVYLCASSLDEVPSLSWYQPQHFGDGTRLSIL.